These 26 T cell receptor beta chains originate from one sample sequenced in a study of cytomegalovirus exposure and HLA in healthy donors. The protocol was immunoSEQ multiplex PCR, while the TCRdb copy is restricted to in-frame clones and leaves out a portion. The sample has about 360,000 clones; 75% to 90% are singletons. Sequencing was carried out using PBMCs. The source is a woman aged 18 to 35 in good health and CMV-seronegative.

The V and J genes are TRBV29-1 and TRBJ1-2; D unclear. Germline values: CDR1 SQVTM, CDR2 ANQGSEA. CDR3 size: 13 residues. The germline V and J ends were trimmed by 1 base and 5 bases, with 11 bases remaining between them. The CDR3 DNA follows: TGCAGCGTTGAAGTGGGCCCCAAGTATGGCTACACCTTC. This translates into CSVEVGPKYGYTF.

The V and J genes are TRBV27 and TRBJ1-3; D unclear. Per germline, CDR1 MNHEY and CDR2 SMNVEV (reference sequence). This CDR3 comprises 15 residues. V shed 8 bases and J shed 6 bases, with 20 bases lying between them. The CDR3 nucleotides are TGTGCCAGCCGACGACATGGGAGCCGCGAAAACACCATATATTTT. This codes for CASRRHGSRENTIYF.

This chain's CDR3 is CASSPGGRARMNTEAFF. CDR3 DNA sequence: TGTGCCAGCAGCCCCGGGGGTCGGGCCCGAATGAACACTGAAGCTTTCTTT. The V call is TRBV4-2, the J call TRBJ1-1; the D gene is possibly TRBD1 (5 bases). In germline, CDR1 is LGHNA, CDR2 YNFKEQ. The germline V and J ends were trimmed by 4 bases and 0 bases, with 18 bases remaining between them. This CDR3 contains 17 residues.

DNA of the CDR3: TGTGCCAGCAGAGGGACAGGGGGTAATGAAAAACTGTTTTTT. Encoded protein: CASRGTGGNEKLFF. The rearrangement uses TRBV7-9 and TRBJ1-4, with 11 bases that match TRBD1. The V and J ends lost 6 bases and 4 bases, in that order; junction bases with no gene match: 1. Per the germline V gene, CDR1 is SEHNR and CDR2 is FQNEAQ (reference sequence). This CDR3 has 14 amino acids.

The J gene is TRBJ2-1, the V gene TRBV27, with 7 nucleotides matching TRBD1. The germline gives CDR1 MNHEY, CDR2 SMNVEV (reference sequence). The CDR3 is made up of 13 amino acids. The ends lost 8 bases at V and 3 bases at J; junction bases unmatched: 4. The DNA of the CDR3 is TGTGCCAGCTTGGGACAGAGCTACAATGAGCAGTTCTTC. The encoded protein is CASLGQSYNEQFF.

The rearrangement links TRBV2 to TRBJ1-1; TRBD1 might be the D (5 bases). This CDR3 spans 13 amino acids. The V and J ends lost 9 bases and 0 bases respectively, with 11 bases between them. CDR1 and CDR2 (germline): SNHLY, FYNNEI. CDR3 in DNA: TGTGCCAGTTTTCAGGGTTTGAACACTGAAGCTTTCTTT. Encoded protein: CASFQGLNTEAFF.

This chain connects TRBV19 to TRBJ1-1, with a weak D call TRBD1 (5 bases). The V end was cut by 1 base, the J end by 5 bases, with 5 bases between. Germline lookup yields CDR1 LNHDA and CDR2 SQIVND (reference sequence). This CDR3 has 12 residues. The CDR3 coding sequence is TGTGCCAGTAGTATAGGACAGACTGAAGCTTTCTTT. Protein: CASSIGQTEAFF.

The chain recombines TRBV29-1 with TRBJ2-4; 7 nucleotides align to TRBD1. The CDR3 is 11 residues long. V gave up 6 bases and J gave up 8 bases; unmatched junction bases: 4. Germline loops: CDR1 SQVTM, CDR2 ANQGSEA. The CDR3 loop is CSVRDSDIQYF. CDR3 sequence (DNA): TGCAGCGTAAGGGACAGTGACATTCAGTACTTC. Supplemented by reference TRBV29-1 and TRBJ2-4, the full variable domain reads SAVISQKPSRDICQRGTSLTIQCQVDSQVTMMFWYRQQPGQSLTLIATANQGSEATYESGFVIDKFPISRPNLTFSTLTVSNMSPEDSSIYLCSVRDSDIQYFGAGTRLSVL.

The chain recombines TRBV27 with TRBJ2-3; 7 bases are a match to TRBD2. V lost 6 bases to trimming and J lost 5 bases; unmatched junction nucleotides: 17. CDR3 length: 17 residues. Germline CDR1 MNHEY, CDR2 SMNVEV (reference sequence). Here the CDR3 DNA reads TGTGCCAGCAGCTCCTTCCCGAGCGGGAAGACCGGAGATACGCAGTATTTT. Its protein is CASSSFPSGKTGDTQYF.

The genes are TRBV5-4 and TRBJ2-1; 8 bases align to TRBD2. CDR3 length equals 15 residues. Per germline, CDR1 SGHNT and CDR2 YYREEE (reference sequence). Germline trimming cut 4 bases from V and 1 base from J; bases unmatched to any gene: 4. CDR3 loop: CASSISGMSYNEQFF. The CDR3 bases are TGTGCCAGCAGCATTAGCGGGATGTCCTACAATGAGCAGTTCTTC. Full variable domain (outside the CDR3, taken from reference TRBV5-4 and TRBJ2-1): ETGVTQSPTHLIKTRGQQVTLRCSSQSGHNTVSWYQQALGQGPQFIFQYYREEENGRGNFPPRFSGLQFPNYSSELNVNALELDDSALYLCASSISGMSYNEQFFGPGTRLTVL.

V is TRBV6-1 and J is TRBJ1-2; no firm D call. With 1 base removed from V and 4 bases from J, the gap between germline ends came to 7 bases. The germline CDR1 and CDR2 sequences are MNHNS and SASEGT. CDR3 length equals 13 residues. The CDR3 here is CASSEGRLYGYTF. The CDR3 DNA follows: TGTGCCAGCAGTGAAGGTCGACTCTATGGCTACACCTTC.

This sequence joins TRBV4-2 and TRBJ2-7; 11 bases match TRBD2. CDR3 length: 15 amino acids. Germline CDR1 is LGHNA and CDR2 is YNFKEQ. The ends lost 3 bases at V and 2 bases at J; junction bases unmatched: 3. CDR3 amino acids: CASSQELAGAYEQYF. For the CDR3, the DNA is TGTGCCAGCAGCCAGGAACTAGCGGGAGCCTACGAGCAGTACTTC.

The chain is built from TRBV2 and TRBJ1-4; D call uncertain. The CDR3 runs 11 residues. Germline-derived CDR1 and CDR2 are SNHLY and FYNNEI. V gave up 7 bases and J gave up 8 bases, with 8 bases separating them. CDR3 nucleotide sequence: TGTGCCAGCATCAACAGAGAAAAACTGTTTTTT. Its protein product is CASINREKLFF.

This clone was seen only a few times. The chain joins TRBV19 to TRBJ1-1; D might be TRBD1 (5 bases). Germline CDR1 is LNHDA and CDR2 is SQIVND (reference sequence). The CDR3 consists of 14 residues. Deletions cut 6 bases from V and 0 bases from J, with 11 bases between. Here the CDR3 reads CASRPTVMNTEAFF. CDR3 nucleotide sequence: TGTGCCAGTAGACCGACAGTCATGAACACTGAAGCTTTCTTT.

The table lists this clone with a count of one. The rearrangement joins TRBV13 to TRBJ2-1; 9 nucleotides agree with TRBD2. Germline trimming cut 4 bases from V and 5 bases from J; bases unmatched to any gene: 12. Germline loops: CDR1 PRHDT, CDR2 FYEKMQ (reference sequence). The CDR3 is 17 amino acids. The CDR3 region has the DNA TGTGCCAGCAGCTCGGCCATTAGCGGGAGATTTGACAATGAGCAGTTCTTC. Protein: CASSSAISGRFDNEQFF. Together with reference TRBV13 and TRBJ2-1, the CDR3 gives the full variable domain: AAGVIQSPRHLIKEKRETATLKCYPIPRHDTVYWYQQGPGQDPQFLISFYEKMQSDKGSIPDRFSAQQFSDYHSELNMSSLELGDSALYFCASSSAISGRFDNEQFFGPGTRLTVL.

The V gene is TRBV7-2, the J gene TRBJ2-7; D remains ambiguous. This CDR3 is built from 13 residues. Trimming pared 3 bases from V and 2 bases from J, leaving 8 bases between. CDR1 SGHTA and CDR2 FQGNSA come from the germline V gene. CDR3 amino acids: CASSFYRPYEQYF. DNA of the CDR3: TGTGCCAGCAGCTTCTACAGACCCTACGAGCAGTACTTC.

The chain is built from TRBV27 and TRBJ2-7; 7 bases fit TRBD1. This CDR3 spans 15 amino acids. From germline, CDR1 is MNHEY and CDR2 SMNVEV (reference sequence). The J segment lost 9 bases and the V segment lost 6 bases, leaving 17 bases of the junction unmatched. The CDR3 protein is CASSPRDRGIGGQYF. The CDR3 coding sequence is TGTGCCAGCAGCCCAAGGGACAGAGGGATTGGTGGGCAGTACTTC.

CDR3 sequence (DNA): TGTGCCAGCTCAAAGGGGAGCGGACTAGCGGCCTACAATGAGCAGTTCTTC. Encoded protein: CASSKGSGLAAYNEQFF. This rearrangement joins TRBV18 to TRBJ2-1; TRBD2 aligns across 10 bases. This CDR3 has 17 residues. CDR1 is KGHSH, CDR2 LQKENI, per germline. Losses at the gene ends were 5 bases for V and 2 bases for J; bases not matched to a gene: 9.

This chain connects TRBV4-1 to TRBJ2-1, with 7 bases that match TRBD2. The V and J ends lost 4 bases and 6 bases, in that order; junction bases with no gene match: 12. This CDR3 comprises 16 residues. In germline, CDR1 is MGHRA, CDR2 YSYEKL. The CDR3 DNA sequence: TGCGCCAGCAGCCCAAGTAGGGCGGGAGCGCCCAATGAGCAGTTCTTC. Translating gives CASSPSRAGAPNEQFF.

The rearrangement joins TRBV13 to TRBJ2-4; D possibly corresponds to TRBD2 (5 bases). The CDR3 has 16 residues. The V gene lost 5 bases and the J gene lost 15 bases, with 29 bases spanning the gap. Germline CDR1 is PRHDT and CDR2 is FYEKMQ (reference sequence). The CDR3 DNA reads TGTGCCAGCAGCAACCCCATAGCGCCTTCGGTAAACCCGCGGTACTTC. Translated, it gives CASSNPIAPSVNPRYF.

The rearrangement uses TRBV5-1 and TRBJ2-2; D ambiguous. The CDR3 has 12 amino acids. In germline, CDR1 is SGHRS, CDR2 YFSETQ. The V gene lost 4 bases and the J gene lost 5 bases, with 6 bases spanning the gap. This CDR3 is CASSPNTGELFF. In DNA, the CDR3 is TGCGCCAGCAGCCCAAATACCGGGGAGCTGTTTTTT.

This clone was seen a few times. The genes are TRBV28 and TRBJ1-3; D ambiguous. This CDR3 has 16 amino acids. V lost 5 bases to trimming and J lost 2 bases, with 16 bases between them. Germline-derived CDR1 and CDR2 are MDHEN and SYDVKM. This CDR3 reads CASSPGGELTGNTIYF. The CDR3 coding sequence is TGTGCCAGCAGTCCCGGAGGAGAGCTGACTGGAAACACCATATATTTT.

The CDR3 DNA follows: TGTGCCTGGAGTGAGAAGCGCAAAAGGCCGACAGCTACTTATGGCTACACCTTC. This translates into CAWSEKRKRPTATYGYTF. This chain links TRBV30 with TRBJ1-2; tentative D call: TRBD1 (5 bases). The CDR3 is 18 amino acids. V lost 1 base, J lost 5 bases, and 26 bases lay in between. CDR1 is GTSNPN, CDR2 SVGIG, per germline (reference sequence).

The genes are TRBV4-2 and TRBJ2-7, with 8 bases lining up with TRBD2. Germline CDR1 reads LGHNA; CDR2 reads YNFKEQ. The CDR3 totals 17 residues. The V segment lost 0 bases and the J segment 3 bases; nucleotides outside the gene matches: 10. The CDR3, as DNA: TGTGCCAGCAGCCAAGACCCCGCGCGGGGGGTCCTCTACGAGCAGTACTTC. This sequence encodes CASSQDPARGVLYEQYF.

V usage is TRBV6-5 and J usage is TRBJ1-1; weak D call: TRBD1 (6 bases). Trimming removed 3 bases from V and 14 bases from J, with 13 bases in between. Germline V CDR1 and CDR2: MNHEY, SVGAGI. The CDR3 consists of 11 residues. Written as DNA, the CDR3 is TGTGCCAGCAGTTATGGGGGCCTTCGATTCTTT. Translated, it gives CASSYGGLRFF.

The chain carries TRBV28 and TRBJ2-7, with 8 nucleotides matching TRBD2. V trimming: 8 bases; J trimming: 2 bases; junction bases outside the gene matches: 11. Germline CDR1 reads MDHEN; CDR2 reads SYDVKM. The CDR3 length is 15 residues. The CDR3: CASSREALWAYEQYF. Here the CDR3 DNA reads TGTGCCAGCTCGCGGGAGGCCCTGTGGGCCTACGAGCAGTACTTC. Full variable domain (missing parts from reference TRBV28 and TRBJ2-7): DVKVTQSSRYLVKRTGEKVFLECVQDMDHENMFWYRQDPGLGLRLIYFSYDVKMKEKGDIPEGYSVSREKKERFSLILESASTNQTSMYLCASSREALWAYEQYFGPGTRLTVT.